The T cell receptor beta chain under discussion was sequenced for a study of T cell responses to AZD1222 COVID-19 vaccine. For the study at large: Both about-4-week and about-12-week second-dose recipients were combined. Overall study findings and caveats: Donors, mostly white British, included more females; clonal diversity was possibly underestimated. Mapped onto spike, vaccine-associated CD4 TCRs spanned it and were dominant at 160-218 and 743-854. The study found Spike-specific TCR breadth and depth rose after two AZD1222 doses.

As concerns this clone: Antigen: not known.

Some clones are missing from TCRdb's copy, which holds only in-frame ones; the method was immunoSEQ multiplex PCR. The profile shows around 160,000 clones, under 95% of them singletons. Per the germline V gene, CDR1 is SGDLS and CDR2 is YYNGEE. The V and J ends lost 0 bases and 3 bases respectively, with 13 bases between them. The CDR3 is made up of 15 amino acids. The source of this sequence is an adult in good health. Sequenced material: peripheral blood, taken on day 0 of AZD1222 vaccination. The chain employs TRBV9 and TRBJ2-7, with D possibly being TRBD2 (6 bases). CDR3 loop: CASSVAYGSLYEQYF. CDR3 nucleotides: TGTGCCAGCAGCGTAGCTTACGGGAGCCTCTACGAGCAGTACTTC.